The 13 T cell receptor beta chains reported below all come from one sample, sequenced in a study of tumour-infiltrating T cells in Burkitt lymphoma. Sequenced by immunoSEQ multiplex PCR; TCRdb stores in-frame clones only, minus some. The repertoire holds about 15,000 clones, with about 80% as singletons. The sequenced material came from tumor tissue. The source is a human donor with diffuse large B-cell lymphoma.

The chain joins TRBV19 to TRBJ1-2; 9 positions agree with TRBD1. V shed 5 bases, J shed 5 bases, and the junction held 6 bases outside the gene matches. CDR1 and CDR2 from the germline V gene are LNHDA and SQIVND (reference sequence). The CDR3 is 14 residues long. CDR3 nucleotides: TGTGCCAGTAGTTCGCCGGGACAGGGTTATGGCTACACCTTC. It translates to CASSSPGQGYGYTF.

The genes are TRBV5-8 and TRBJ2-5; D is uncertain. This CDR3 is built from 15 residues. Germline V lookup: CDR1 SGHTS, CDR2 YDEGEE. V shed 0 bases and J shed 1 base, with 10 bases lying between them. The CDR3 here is CASSLGQKVQETQYF. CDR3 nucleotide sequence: TGTGCCAGCAGCTTGGGACAAAAGGTCCAAGAGACCCAGTACTTC.

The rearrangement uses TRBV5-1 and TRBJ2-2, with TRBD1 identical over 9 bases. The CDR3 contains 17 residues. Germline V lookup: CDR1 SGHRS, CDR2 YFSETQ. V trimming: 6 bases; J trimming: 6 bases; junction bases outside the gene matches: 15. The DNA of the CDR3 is TGCGCCAGCACTCCGCTTCCACAACAGGGGGCGGCCGGGGAGCTGTTTTTT. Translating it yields CASTPLPQQGAAGELFF.

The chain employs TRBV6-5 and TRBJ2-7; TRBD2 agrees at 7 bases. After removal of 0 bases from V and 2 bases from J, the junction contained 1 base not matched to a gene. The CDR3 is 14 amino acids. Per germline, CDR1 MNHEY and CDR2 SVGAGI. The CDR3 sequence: CASSYSGTTYEQYF. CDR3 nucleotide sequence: TGTGCCAGCAGTTACTCCGGGACTACCTACGAGCAGTACTTC.

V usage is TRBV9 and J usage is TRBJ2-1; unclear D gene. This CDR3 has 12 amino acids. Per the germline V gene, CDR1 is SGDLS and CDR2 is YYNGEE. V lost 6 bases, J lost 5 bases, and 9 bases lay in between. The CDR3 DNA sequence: TGTGCCAGCACCGACCAAAACAATGAGCAGTTCTTC. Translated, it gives CASTDQNNEQFF.

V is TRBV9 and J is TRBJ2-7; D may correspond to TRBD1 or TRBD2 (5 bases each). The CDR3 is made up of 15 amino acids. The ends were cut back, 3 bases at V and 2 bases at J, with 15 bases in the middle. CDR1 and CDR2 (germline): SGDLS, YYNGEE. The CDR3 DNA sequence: TGTGCCAGCAGCGAGGGGACCACAGTTGCCTACGAGCAGTACTTC. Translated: CASSEGTTVAYEQYF.

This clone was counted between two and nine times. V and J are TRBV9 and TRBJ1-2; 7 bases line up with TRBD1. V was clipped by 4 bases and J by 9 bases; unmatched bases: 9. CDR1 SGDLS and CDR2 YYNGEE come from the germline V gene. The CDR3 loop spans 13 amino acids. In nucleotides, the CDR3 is TGTGCCAGCAGCAAAACGACAGGGTTGAGCTACACCTTC. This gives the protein CASSKTTGLSYTF.

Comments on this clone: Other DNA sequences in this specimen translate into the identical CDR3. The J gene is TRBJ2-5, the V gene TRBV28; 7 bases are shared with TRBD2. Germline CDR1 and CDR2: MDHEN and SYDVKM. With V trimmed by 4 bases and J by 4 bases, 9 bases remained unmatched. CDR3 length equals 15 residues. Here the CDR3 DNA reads TGTGCCAGCAGTTCGGGCGGGGGAGCCGCAGAGACCCAGTACTTC. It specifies CASSSGGGAAETQYF.

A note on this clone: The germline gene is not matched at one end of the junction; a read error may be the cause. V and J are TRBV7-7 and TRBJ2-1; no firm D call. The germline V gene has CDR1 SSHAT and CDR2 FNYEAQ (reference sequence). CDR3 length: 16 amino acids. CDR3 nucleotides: TGTGCTAGCAGCTTATACCCTGTGGCACCTTACAATGAGCAGTTCTTC. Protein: CASSLYPVAPYNEQFF.

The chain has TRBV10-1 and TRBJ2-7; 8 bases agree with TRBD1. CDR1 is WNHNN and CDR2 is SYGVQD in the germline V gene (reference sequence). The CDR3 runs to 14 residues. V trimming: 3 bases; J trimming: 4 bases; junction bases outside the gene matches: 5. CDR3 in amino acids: CASSDTGGSYEQYF. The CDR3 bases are TGCGCCAGCAGTGATACAGGGGGATCTTACGAGCAGTACTTC.

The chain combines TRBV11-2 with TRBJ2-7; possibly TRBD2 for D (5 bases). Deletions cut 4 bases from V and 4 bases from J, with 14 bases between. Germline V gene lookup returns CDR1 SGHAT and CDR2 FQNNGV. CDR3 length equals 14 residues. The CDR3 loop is CASSSWRVNYEQYF. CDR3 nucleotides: TGTGCCAGCAGCTCTTGGCGGGTGAATTACGAGCAGTACTTC.

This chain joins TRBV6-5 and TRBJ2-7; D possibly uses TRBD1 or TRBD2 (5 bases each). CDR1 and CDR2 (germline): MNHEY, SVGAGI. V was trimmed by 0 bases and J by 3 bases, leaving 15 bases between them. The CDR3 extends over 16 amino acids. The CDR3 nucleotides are TGTGCCAGCAGTTACTCGACCGGGGCAGGACTCTACGAGCAGTACTTC. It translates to CASSYSTGAGLYEQYF.

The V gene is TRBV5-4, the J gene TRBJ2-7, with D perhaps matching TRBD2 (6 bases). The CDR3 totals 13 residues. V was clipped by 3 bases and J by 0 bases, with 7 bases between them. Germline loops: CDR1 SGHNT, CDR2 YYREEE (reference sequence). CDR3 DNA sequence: TGTGCCAGCAGCTGGGACTTCTCCTACGAGCAGTACTTC. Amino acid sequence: CASSWDFSYEQYF.